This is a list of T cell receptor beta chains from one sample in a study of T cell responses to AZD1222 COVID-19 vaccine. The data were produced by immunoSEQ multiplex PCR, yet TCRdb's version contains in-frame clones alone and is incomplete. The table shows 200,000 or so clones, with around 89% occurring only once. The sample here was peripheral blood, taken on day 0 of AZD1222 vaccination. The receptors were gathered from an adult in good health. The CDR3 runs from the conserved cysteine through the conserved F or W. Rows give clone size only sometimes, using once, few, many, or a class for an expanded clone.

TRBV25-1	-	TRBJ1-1	CASSISLDWGNTEAFF
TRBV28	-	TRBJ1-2	CASSPPGRQEGYTF
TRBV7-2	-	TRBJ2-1	CASSPTSDTYNEQFF
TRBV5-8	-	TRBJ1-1	CASSLGYNTEAFF
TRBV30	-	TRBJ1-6	CAWESGGLGDSPLHF
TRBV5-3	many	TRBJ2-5	CARSLVGRASHQETQYF
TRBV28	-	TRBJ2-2	CASSLIRQGGGGELFF
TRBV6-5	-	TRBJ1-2	CASSYGGQGLGYTF
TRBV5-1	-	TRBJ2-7	CASSLEPYEQYF
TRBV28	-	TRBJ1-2	CASSQGQKSYGYTF
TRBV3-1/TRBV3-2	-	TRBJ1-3	CASSQAPGNTIYF
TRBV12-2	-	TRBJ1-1	CASRTGAGRRNTEAFF
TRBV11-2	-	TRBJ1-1	CASSLDRGAILGAFF
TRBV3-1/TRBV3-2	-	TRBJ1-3	CASSRGQVRGVSGNTIYF
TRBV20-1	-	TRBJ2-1	CSASTPSGSYEQFF
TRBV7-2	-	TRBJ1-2	CASSSRQAHGYTF
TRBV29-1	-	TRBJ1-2	CSTYNTLYGYTF
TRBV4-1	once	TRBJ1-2	CASRPGGVSYGYTF
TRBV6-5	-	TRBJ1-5	CASSPGTGGNQPQHF
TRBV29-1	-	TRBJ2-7	CSVTASSSYEQYF
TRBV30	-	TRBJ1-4	CAWSVSGVRGRLFF
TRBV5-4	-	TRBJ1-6	CASSLESSYNSPLHF